A selection of T cell receptor beta chains follows, all from one sample in a study of control samples from healthy donors and cancer patients. Repertoires were generated with immunoSEQ multiplex PCR, while TCRdb's copy carries only in-frame clones and drops some. Here the sample spans about 58,000 clones, 70% to 90% being singletons. Sequencing was carried out using PBMCs. Receptor source: a woman aged 55-75 years with lung cancer. The conserved cysteine and the conserved F or W are not part of the CDR3 here. Each record gives: V gene, J gene, CDR3 protein.

v_gene: TRBV7-9
j_gene: TRBJ1-1
CDR3aa: ASSLAGGNTEAF

v_gene: TRBV25-1
j_gene: TRBJ2-1
CDR3aa: ASSASGGVRNEQF

v_gene: TRBV7-9
j_gene: TRBJ1-2
CDR3aa: ASSARDSGVYGYT

v_gene: TRBV18
j_gene: TRBJ2-2
CDR3aa: ASSPADRGWTGELF

v_gene: TRBV19
j_gene: TRBJ2-3
CDR3aa: ASSTGPNTDTQY

v_gene: TRBV5-1
j_gene: TRBJ2-4
CDR3aa: ASSLSGEASRLGAKNIQY

v_gene: TRBV2
j_gene: TRBJ1-1
CDR3aa: ASSERPGGNTEAF

v_gene: TRBV5-1
j_gene: TRBJ2-7
CDR3aa: ASSLAAGHPYEQY

v_gene: TRBV5-1
j_gene: TRBJ2-3
CDR3aa: ASSSRPPGLGDTQY

v_gene: TRBV2
j_gene: TRBJ2-5
CDR3aa: ASSEHSYQETQY

v_gene: TRBV3-1/TRBV3-2
j_gene: TRBJ1-2
CDR3aa: ASSQESVNGYT

v_gene: TRBV30
j_gene: TRBJ1-5
CDR3aa: AWNIGVRQPQH

v_gene: TRBV19
j_gene: TRBJ1-1
CDR3aa: ASSEMTGAEAF

v_gene: TRBV21-1
j_gene: TRBJ1-3
CDR3aa: ASSKETTVGYSGNTIY

v_gene: TRBV27
j_gene: TRBJ1-1
CDR3aa: ASRKSGGTEAF

v_gene: TRBV14
j_gene: TRBJ2-1
CDR3aa: ASRWTSGTYNKLF

v_gene: TRBV7-9
j_gene: TRBJ1-5
CDR3aa: ASSSTGTGAYSNQPQH

v_gene: TRBV6-1
j_gene: TRBJ2-3
CDR3aa: ASSEEKEDTDTQY

v_gene: TRBV3-1/TRBV3-2
j_gene: TRBJ1-5
CDR3aa: ASSQVAGGGQPQH

v_gene: TRBV7-3
j_gene: TRBJ2-4
CDR3aa: ASSSTGGGGNIQY

v_gene: TRBV21-1
j_gene: TRBJ2-4
CDR3aa: ASSKGLRGRY

v_gene: TRBV12-3/TRBV12-4
j_gene: TRBJ2-1
CDR3aa: ASSLGRYNEQF